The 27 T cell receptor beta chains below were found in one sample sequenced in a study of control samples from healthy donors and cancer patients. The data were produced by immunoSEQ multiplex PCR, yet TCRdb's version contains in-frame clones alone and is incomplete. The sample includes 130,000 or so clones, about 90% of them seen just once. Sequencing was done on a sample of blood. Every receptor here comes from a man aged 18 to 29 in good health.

CDR3 nucleotide sequence: TGCGCCAGCAGCTTGGATCTAGTCAATGAGCAGTTCTTC. It translates to CASSLDLVNEQFF. This sequence joins TRBV5-1 and TRBJ2-1; D remains ambiguous. This CDR3 has 13 residues. The germline gives CDR1 SGHRS, CDR2 YFSETQ. V gave up 0 bases and J gave up 6 bases, with 7 bases separating them. Filled out from reference TRBV5-1 and TRBJ2-1, the complete variable domain reads KAGVTQTPRYLIKTRGQQVTLSCSPISGHRSVSWYQQTPGQGLQFLFEYFSETQRNKGNFPGRFSGRQFSNSRSEMNVSTLELGDSALYLCASSLDLVNEQFFGPGTRLTVL.

The DNA for the CDR3 is TGTGCCAGCAGTGAAGGGGCGGCCATCAATGATGAGCAGTTCTTC. This gives the protein CASSEGAAINDEQFF. The gene calls are TRBV2 and TRBJ2-1; D gene uncertain. The CDR3 has 15 amino acids. The ends were cut back, 1 base at V and 8 bases at J, with 15 bases in the middle. Germline CDR1 and CDR2: SNHLY and FYNNEI.

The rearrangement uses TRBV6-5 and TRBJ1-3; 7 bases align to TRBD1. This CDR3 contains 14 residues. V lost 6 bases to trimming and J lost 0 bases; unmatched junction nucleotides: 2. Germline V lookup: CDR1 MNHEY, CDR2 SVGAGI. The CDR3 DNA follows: TGTGCCAGCAGCGGGACAGCCTCTGGAAACACCATATATTTT. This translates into CASSGTASGNTIYF.

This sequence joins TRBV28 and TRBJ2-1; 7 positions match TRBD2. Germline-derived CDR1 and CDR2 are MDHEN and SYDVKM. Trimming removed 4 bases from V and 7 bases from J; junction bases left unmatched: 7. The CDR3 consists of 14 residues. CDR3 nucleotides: TGTGCCAGCAGTTCTGCGGGGGTAGTAAATGAGCAGTTCTTC. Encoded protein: CASSSAGVVNEQFF.

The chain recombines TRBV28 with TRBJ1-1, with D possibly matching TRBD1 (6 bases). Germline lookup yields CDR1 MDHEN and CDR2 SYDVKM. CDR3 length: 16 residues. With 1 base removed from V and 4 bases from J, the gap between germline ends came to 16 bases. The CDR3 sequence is CASSLYRGYVATEAFF. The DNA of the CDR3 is TGTGCCAGCAGTTTATATAGGGGGTATGTGGCCACTGAAGCTTTCTTT.

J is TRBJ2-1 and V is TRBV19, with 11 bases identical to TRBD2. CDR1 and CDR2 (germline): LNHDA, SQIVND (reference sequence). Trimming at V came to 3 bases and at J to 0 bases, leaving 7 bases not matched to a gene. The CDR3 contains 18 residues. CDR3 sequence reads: CASSIYSGGGSSYNEQFF. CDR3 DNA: TGTGCCAGTAGTATTTATAGCGGGGGGGGCAGCTCCTACAATGAGCAGTTCTTC.

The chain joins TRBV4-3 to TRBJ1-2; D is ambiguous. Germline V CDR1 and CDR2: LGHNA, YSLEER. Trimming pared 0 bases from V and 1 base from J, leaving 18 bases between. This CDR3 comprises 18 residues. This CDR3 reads CASSQDHQDPRGNYGYTF. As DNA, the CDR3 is TGCGCCAGCAGCCAAGATCATCAAGATCCACGTGGTAACTATGGCTACACCTTC.

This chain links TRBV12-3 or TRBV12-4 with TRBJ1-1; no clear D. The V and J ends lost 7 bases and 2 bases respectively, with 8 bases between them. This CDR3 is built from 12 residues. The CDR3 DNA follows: TGTGCCAGCATTGGGGAAAACACTGAAGCTTTCTTT. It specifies CASIGENTEAFF.

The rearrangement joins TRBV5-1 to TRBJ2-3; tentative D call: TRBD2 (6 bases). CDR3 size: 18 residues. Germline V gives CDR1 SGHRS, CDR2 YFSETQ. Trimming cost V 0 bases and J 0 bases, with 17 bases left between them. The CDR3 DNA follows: TGCGCCAGCAGCTTGGGTCGGGGGTCGCAGCCTAGCACAGATACGCAGTATTTT. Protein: CASSLGRGSQPSTDTQYF.

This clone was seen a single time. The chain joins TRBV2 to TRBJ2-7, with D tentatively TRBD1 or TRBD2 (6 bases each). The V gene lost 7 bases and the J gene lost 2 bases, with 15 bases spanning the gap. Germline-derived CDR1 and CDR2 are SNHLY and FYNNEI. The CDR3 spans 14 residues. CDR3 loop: CASKGGVSPYEQYF. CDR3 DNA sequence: TGTGCCAGCAAGGGGGGTGTGAGCCCCTACGAGCAGTACTTC.

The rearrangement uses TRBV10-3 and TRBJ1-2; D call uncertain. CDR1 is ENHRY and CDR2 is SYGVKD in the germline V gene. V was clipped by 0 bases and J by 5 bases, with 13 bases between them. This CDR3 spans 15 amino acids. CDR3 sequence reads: CAISESTRPVYGYTF. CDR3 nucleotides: TGTGCCATCAGTGAGTCGACCAGACCAGTATATGGCTACACCTTC.

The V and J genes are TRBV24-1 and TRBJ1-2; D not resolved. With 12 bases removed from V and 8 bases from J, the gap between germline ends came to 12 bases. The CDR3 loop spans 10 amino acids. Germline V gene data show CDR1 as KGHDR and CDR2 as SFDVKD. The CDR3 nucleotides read TGTGCCCCGTACGTCGGAGGCTACACCTTC. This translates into CAPYVGGYTF.

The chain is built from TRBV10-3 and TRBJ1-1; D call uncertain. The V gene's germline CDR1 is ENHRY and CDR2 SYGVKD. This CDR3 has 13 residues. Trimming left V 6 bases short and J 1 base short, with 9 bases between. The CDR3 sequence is CAIRWQQNTEAFF. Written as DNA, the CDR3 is TGTGCCATCAGGTGGCAGCAGAACACTGAAGCTTTCTTT.

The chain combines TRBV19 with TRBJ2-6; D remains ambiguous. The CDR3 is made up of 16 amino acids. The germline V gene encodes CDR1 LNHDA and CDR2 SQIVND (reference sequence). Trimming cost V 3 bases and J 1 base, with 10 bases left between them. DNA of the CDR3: TGTGCCAGTAGTATCCATTCGGATTCTGGGGCCAACGTCCTGACTTTC. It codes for CASSIHSDSGANVLTF.

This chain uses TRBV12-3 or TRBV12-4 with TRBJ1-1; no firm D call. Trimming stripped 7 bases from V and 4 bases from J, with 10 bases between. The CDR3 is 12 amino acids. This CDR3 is CASKTPSTEAFF. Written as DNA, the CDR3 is TGTGCCAGCAAAACACCGAGCACTGAAGCTTTCTTT.

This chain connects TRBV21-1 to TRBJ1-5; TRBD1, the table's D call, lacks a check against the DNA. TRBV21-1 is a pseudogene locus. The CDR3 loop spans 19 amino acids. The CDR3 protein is CASSGLGGQGLWGNQPQHF. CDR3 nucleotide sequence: TGTGCCAGCAGCGGCCTGGGGGGACAGGGGTTGTGGGGCAATCAGCCCCAGCATTTT.

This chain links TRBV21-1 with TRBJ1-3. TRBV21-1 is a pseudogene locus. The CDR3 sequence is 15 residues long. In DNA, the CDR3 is TGTGCCAGCAGTTCCGACGCGGTAGAGGGAAACACCATATATTTT. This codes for CASSSDAVEGNTIYF.

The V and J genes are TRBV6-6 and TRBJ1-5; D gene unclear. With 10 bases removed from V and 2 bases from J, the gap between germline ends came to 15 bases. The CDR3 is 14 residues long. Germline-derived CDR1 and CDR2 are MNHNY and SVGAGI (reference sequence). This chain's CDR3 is CATEPKWGNQPQHF. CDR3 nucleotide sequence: TGTGCCACCGAACCTAAATGGGGCAATCAGCCCCAGCATTTT.

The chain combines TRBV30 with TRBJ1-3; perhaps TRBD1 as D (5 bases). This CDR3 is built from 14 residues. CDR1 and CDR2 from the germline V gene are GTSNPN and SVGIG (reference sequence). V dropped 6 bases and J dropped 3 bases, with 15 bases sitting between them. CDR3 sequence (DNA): TGTGCCTGCCTGGAGGGGTCGGTTGGAAACACCATATATTTT. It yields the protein CACLEGSVGNTIYF.

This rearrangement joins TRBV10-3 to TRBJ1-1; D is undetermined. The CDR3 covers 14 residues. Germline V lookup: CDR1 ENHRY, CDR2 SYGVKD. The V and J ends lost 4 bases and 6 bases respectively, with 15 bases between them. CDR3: CAISGTSGSAEAFF. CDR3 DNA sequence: TGTGCCATCAGTGGTACTTCGGGATCCGCTGAAGCTTTCTTT.

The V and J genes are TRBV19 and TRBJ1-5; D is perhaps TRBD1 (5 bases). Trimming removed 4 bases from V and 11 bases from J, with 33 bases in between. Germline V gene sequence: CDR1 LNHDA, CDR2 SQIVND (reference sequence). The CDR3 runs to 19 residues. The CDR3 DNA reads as TGTGCCAGTAGTACCCCTTCTAACAGGACCTGGGGGAGGGGCGGATCCCAGCATTTT. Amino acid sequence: CASSTPSNRTWGRGGSQHF.

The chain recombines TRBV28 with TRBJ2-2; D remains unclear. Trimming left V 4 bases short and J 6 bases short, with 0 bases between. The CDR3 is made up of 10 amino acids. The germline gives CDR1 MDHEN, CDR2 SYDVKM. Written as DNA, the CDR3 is TGTGCCAGCAGTTCCGGGGAGCTGTTTTTT. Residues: CASSSGELFF.

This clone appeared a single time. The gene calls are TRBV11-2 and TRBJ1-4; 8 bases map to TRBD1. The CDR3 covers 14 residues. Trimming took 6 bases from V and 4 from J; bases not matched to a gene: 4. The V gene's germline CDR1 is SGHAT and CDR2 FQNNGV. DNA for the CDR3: TGTGCCAGCAGTCGGACAGGGAATAATGAAAAACTGTTTTTT. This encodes CASSRTGNNEKLFF. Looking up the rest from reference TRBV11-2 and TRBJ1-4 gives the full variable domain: EAGVAQSPRYKIIEKRQSVAFWCNPISGHATLYWYQQILGQGPKLLIQFQNNGVVDDSQLPKDRFSAERLKGVDSTLKIQPAKLEDSAVYLCASSRTGNNEKLFFGSGTQLSVL.

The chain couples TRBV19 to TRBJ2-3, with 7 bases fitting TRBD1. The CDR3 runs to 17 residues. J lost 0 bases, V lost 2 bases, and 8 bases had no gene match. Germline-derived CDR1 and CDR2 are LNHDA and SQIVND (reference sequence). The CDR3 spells CASSIRYGTASTDTQYF. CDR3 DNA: TGTGCCAGTAGTATACGCTACGGGACAGCTAGCACAGATACGCAGTATTTT.

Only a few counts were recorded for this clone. The CDR3 loop reads CASSFGVSSYNEQFF. For the CDR3, the DNA is TGTGCCAGCAGCTTCGGGGTGAGCTCCTACAATGAGCAGTTCTTC. The chain joins TRBV7-2 to TRBJ2-1; perhaps TRBD2 as D (5 bases). Deletions cut 3 bases from V and 0 bases from J, with 9 bases between. CDR3 size: 15 residues. CDR1 SGHTA and CDR2 FQGNSA come from the germline V gene.

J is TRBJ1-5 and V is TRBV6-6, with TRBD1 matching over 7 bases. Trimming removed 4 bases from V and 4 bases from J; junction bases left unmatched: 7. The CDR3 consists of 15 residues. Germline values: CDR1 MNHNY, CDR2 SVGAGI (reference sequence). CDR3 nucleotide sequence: TGTGCCAGCAGTTCCCAGGGGGTACTTAATCAGCCCCAGCATTTT. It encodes CASSSQGVLNQPQHF.

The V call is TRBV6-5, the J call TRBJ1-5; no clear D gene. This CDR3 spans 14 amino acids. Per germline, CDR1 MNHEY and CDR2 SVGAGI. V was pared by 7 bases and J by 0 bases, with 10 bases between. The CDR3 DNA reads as TGTGCCAGCACTAAGGGAGATAGCAATCAGCCCCAGCATTTT. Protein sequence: CASTKGDSNQPQHF.